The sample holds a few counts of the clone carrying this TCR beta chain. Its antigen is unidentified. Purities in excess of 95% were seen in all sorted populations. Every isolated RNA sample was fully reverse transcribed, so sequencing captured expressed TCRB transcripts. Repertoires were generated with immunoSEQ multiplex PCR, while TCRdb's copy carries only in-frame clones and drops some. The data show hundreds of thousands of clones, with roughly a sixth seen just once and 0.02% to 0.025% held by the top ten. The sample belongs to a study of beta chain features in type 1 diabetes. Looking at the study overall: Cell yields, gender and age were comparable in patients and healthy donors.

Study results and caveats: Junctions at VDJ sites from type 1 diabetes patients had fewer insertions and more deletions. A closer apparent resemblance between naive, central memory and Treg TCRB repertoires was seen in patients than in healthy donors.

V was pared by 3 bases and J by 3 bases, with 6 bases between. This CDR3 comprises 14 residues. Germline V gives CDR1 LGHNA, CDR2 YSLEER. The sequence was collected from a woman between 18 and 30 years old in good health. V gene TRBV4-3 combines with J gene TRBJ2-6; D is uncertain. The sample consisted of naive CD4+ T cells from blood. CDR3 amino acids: CASSQNRGANVLTF. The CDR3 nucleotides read TGCGCCAGCAGCCAGAATCGTGGGGCCAACGTCCTGACTTTC.